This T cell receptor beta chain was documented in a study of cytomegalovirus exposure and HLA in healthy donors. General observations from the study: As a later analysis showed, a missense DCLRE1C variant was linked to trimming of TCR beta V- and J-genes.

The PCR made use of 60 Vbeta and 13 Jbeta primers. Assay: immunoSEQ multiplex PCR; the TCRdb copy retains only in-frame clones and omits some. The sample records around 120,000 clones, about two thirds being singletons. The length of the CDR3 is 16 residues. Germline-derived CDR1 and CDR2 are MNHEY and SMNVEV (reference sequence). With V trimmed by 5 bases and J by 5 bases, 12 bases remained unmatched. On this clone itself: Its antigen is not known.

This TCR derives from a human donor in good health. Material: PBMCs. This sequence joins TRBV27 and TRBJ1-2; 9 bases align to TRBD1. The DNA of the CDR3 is TGTGCCAGCAGTCCCGGGACAGGGTTATTTTCGTATGGCTACACCTTC. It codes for CASSPGTGLFSYGYTF.